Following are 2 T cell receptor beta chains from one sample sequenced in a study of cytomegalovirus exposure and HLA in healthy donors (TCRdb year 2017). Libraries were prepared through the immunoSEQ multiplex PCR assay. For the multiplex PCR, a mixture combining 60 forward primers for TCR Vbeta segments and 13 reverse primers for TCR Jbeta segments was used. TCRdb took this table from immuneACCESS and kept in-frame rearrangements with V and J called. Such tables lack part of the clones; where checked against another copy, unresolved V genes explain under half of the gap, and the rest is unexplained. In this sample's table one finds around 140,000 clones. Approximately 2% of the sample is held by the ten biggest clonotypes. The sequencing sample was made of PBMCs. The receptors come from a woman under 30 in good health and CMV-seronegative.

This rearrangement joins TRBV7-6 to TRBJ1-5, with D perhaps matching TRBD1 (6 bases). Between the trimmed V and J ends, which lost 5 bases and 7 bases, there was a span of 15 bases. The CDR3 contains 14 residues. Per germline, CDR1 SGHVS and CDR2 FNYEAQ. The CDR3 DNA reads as TGTGCCAGCAGCCGGGGGAGGGGGGGCCAGCCCCAGCATTTT. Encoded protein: CASSRGRGGQPQHF.

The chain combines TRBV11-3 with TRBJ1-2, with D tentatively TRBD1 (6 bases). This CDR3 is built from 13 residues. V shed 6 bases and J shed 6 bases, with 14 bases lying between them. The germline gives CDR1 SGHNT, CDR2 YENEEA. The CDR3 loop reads CASRKLRGDGYTF. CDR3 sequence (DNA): TGTGCCAGCAGAAAACTCAGGGGCGATGGCTACACCTTC.